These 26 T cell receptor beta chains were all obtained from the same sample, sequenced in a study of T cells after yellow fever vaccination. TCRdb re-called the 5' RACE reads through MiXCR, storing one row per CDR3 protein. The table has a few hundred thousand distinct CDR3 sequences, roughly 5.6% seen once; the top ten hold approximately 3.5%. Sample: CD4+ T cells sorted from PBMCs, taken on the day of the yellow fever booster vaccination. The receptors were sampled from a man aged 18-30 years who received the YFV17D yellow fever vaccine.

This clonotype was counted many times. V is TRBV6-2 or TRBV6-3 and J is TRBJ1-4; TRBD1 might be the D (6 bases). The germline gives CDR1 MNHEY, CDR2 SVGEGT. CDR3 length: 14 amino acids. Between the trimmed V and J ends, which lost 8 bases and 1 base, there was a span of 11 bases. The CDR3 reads CASVQQGTNEKLFF. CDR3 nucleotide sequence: TGTGCCAGCGTTCAACAGGGAACTAATGAAAAACTGTTTTTT.

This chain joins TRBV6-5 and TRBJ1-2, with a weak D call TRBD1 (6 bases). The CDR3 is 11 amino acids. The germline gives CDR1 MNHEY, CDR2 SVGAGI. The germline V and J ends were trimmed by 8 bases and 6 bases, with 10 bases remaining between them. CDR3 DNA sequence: TGTGCCAGCCATAGGGGGGATGGCTACACCTTC. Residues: CASHRGDGYTF.

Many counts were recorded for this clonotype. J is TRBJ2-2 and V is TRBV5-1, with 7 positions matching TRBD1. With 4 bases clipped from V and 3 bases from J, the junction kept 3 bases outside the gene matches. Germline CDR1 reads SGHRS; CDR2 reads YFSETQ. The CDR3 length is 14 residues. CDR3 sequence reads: CASSTTGYTGELFF. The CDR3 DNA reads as TGCGCCAGCAGCACGACAGGGTACACCGGGGAGCTGTTTTTT. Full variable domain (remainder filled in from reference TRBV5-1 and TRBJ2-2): KAGVTQTPRYLIKTRGQQVTLSCSPISGHRSVSWYQQTPGQGLQFLFEYFSETQRNKGNFPGRFSGRQFSNSRSEMNVSTLELGDSALYLCASSTTGYTGELFFGEGSRLTVL.

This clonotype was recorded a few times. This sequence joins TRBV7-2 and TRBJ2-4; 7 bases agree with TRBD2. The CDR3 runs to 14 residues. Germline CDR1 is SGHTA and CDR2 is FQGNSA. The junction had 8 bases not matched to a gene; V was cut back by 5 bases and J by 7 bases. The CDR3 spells CASSPGRGSNIQYF. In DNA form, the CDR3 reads TGTGCCAGCAGCCCGGGGCGGGGGTCGAACATTCAGTACTTC.

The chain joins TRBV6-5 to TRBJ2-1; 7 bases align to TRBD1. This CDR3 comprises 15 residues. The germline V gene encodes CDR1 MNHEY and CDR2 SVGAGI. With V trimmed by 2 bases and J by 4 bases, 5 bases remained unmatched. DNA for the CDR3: TGTGCCAGCAGTTACGTAGGGGGCTCTTACAATGAGCAGTTCTTC. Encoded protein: CASSYVGGSYNEQFF.

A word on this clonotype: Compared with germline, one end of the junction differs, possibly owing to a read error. In DNA, the CDR3 is TGTGCCACCAGTGGAACGAAAGACCGGGGCCGTGGTCAGGGCACAGATACGCGGTATTTT. It yields the protein CATSGTKDRGRGQGTDTRYF. The rearrangement uses TRBV24-1 and TRBJ2-3; D is perhaps TRBD1 or TRBD2 (5 bases each). Germline V gene sequence: CDR1 KGHDR, CDR2 SFDVKD. The CDR3 covers 20 residues.

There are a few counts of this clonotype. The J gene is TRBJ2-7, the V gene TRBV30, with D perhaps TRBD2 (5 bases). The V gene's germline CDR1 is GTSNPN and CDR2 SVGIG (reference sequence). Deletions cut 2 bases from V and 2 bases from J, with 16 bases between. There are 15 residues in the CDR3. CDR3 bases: TGTGCCTGGAGTTCTCCCGGGGATCGCGCCTACGAGCAGTACTTC. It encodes CAWSSPGDRAYEQYF. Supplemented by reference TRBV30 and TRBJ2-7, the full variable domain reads SQTIHQWPATLVQPVGSPLSLECTVEGTSNPNLYWYRQAAGRGLQLLFYSVGIGQISSEVPQNLSASRPQDRQFILSSKKLLLSDSGFYLCAWSSPGDRAYEQYFGPGTRLTVT.

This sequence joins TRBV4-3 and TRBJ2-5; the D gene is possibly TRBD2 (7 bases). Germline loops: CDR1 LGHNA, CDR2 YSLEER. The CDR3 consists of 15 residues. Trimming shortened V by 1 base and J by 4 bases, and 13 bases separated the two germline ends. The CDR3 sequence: CASSQAGGPPETQYF. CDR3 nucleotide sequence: TGCGCCAGCAGCCAAGCGGGGGGCCCCCCAGAGACCCAGTACTTC.

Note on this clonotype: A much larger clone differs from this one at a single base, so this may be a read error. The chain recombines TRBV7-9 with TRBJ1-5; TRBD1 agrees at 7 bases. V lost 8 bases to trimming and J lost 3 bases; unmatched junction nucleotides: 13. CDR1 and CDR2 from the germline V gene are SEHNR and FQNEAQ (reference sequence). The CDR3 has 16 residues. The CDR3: CASGSKGAENNQPQHF. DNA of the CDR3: TGTGCCAGCGGCTCCAAGGGGGCAGAAAACAATCAGCCCCAGCATTTT.

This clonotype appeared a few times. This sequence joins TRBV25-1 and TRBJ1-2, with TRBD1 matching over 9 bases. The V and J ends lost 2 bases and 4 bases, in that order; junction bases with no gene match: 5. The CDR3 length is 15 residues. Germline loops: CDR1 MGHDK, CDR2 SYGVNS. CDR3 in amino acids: CASSETGTGFYGYTF. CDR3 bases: TGTGCCAGCAGTGAAACCGGGACAGGGTTCTATGGCTACACCTTC.

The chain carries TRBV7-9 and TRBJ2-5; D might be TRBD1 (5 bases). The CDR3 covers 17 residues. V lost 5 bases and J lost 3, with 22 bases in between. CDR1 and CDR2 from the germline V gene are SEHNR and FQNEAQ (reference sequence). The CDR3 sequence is CASSREMSVQGEETQYF. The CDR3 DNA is TGTGCCAGCAGCCGAGAGATGAGTGTGCAGGGTGAAGAGACCCAGTACTTC.

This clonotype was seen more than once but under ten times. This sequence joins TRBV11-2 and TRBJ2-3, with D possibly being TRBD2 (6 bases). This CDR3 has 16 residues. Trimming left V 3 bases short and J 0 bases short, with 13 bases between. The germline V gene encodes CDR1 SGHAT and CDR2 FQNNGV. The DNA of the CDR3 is TGTGCCAGCAGCTTTTCGGGGGAAAGGAGCACAGATACGCAGTATTTT. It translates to CASSFSGERSTDTQYF.

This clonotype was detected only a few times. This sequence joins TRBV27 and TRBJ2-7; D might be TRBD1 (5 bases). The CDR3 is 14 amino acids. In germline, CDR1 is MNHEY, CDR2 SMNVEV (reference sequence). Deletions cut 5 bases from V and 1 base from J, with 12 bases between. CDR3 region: CASSPTGQSYEQYV. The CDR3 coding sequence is TGTGCCAGCAGTCCCACCGGACAATCCTACGAGCAGTACGTC.

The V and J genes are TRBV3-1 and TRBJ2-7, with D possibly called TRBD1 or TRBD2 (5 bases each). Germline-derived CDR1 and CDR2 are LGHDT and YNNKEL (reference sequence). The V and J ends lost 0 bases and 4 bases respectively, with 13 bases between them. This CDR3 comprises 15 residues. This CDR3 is CASSQDGEQAYEQYF. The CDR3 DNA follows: TGTGCCAGCAGCCAAGACGGGGAACAGGCTTACGAGCAGTACTTC.

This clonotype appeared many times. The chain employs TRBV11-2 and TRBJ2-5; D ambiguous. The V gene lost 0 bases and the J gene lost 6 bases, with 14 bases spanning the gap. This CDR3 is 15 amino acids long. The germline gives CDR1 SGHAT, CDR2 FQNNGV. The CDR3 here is CASSLDRALGKTQYF. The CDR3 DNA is TGTGCCAGCAGCTTAGATCGGGCCCTCGGAAAGACCCAGTACTTC.

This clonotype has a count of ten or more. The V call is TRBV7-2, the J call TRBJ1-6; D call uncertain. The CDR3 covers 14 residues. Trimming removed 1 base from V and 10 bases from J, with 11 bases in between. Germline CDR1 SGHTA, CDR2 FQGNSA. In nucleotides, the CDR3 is TGTGCCAGCAGCTTAGAAGGTTCAGGCTCACCCCTCCACTTT. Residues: CASSLEGSGSPLHF.

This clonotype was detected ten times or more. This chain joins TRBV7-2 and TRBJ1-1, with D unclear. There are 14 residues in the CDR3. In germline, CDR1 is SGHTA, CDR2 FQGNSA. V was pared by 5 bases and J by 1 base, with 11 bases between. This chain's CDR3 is CASSPWPTNTEAFF. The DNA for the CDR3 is TGTGCCAGCAGCCCGTGGCCGACGAACACTGAAGCTTTCTTT. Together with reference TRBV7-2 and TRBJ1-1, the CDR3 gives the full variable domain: GAGVSQSPSNKVTEKGKDVELRCDPISGHTALYWYRQSLGQGLEFLIYFQGNSAPDKSGLPSDRFSAERTGGSVSTLTIQRTQQEDSAVYLCASSPWPTNTEAFFGQGTRLTVV.

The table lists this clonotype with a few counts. For the CDR3, the DNA is TGTGCCAGCAGCTTAGTTGGGACTGCCTCCTACGAGCAGTACTTC. Protein sequence: CASSLVGTASYEQYF. The chain links TRBV11-2 to TRBJ2-7, with D perhaps TRBD2 (6 bases). Deletions cut 1 base from V and 0 bases from J, with 10 bases between. This CDR3 contains 15 residues. In germline, CDR1 is SGHAT, CDR2 FQNNGV.

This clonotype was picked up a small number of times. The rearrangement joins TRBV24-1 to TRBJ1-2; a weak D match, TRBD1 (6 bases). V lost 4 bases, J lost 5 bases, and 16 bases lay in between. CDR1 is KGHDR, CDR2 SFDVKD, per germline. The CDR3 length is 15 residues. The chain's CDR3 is CATSDAEDRPYGYTF. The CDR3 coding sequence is TGTGCCACCAGTGACGCAGAGGACAGACCTTATGGCTACACCTTC.

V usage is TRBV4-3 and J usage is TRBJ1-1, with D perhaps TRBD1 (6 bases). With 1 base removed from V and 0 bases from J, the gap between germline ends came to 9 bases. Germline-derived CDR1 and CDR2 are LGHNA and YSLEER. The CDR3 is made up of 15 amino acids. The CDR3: CASSQGGGMNTEAFF. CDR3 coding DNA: TGCGCCAGCAGCCAAGGAGGGGGGATGAACACTGAAGCTTTCTTT.

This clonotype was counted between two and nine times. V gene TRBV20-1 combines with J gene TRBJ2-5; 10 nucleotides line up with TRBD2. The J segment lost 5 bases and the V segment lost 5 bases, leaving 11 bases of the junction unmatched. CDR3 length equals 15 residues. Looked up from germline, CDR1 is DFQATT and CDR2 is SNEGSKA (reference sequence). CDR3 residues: CSALIAGGPGETQYF. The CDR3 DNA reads TGCAGTGCTCTCATAGCGGGGGGCCCTGGGGAGACCCAGTACTTC.

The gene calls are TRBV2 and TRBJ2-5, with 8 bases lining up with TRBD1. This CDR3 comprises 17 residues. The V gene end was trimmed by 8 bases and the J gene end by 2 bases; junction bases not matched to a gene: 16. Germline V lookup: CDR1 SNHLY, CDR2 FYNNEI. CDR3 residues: CASRRSTGEGWQETQYF. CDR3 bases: TGTGCCAGCCGGCGATCGACAGGGGAAGGGTGGCAAGAGACCCAGTACTTC.

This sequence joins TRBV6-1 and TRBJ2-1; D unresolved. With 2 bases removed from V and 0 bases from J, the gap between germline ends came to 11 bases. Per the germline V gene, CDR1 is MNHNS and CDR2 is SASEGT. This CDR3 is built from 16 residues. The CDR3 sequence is CASSERAPTSYNEQFF. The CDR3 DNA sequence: TGTGCCAGCAGTGAACGGGCACCGACCTCCTACAATGAGCAGTTCTTC.

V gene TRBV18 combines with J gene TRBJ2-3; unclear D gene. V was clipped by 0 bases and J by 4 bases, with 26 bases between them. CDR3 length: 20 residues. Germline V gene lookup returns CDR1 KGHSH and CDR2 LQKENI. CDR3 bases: TGTGCCAGCTCACCACCGATGGAATTTTTTAGACATTCCCTTCCAGATACGCAGTATTTT. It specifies CASSPPMEFFRHSLPDTQYF.

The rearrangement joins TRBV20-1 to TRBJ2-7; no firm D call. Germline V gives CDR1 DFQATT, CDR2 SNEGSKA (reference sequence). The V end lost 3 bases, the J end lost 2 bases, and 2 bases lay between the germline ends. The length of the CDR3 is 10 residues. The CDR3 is CSARAYEQYF. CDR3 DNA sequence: TGCAGTGCTAGGGCCTACGAGCAGTACTTC.

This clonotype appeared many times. This CDR3 is CATSDPGQALGNEQFF. CDR3 bases: TGTGCCACCAGTGATCCCGGACAGGCCCTAGGGAATGAGCAGTTCTTC. The rearrangement joins TRBV24-1 to TRBJ2-1, with 7 bases identical to TRBD1. This CDR3 region has 16 residues. Germline CDR1 is KGHDR and CDR2 is SFDVKD. V trimming: 3 bases; J trimming: 7 bases; junction bases outside the gene matches: 11.